Shown below are 6 T cell receptor beta chains from a single sample sequenced in a study of blood T cells in healthy people across ages. Then a second PCR, running roughly 7 to 12 cycles, was carried out with a sample-barcoded 5' primer and a J-beta primer mix. TCRdb called the 5' RACE reads again in MiXCR, with one record for every CDR3 protein. This table holds about 800,000 distinct CDR3 sequences, roughly 64% found once. Sequences were obtained from blood. The source is a man aged 25 to 40 in good health.

The V gene is TRBV7-9, the J gene TRBJ1-4; D gene ambiguous. The CDR3 spans 13 residues. Germline V lookup: CDR1 SEHNR, CDR2 FQNEAQ (reference sequence). Trimming took 5 bases from V and 8 from J, leaving 12 bases between them. This CDR3 reads CASSLNPQEKLFF. CDR3 sequence (DNA): TGTGCCAGCAGCCTAAACCCCCAGGAAAAACTGTTTTTT. Full variable domain (missing parts from reference TRBV7-9 and TRBJ1-4): DTGVSQNPRHKITKRGQNVTFRCDPISEHNRLYWYRQTLGQGPEFLTYFQNEAQLEKSRLLSDRFSAERPKGSFSTLEIQRTEQGDSAMYLCASSLNPQEKLFFGSGTQLSVL.

The chain combines TRBV6-5 with TRBJ1-4; D is perhaps TRBD1 (5 bases). The CDR3 loop spans 14 amino acids. Trimming stripped 6 bases from V and 6 bases from J, with 14 bases between. CDR1 MNHEY and CDR2 SVGAGI come from the germline V gene. The DNA of the CDR3 is TGTGCCAGCAGGGGAACGGGGGTTGATGAAAAACTGTTTTTT. Amino acid sequence: CASRGTGVDEKLFF.

This chain uses TRBV20-1 with TRBJ1-2; D is ambiguous. V lost 5 bases to trimming and J lost 5 bases, with 12 bases between them. The length of the CDR3 is 12 residues. Germline V gene lookup returns CDR1 DFQATT and CDR2 SNEGSKA (reference sequence). CDR3 coding DNA: TGCAGTGCTTCAAATCCACTTTATGGCTACACCTTC. It specifies CSASNPLYGYTF.

The table lists this clonotype with a few counts. The chain couples TRBV12-3 or TRBV12-4 to TRBJ1-2; TRBD1 aligns across 7 bases. This CDR3 contains 15 residues. V trimming: 5 bases; J trimming: 0 bases; junction bases outside the gene matches: 6. CDR3 nucleotides: TGTGCCAGCAGTCCGGACAGGAATTCTAACTATGGCTACACCTTC. Its protein product is CASSPDRNSNYGYTF.

V gene TRBV25-1 combines with J gene TRBJ1-1; TRBD1 is a possible D gene (5 bases). V lost 7 bases and J 5 bases, leaving 17 bases between the germline ends. This CDR3 is 14 amino acids long. Germline CDR1 MGHDK, CDR2 SYGVNS. CDR3 in amino acids: CASTDQGPLTEAFF. The CDR3 DNA follows: TGTGCCAGCACGGACCAGGGCCCCCTTACTGAAGCTTTCTTT.

Written as DNA, the CDR3 is TGTGCCAGCATACAGCGGGAGGGCCGCTACAATGAGCAGTTCTTC. It encodes CASIQREGRYNEQFF. The chain has TRBV27 and TRBJ2-1, with 10 bases matching TRBD2. The CDR3 spans 15 residues. Germline V gene lookup returns CDR1 MNHEY and CDR2 SMNVEV (reference sequence). After removal of 7 bases from V and 3 bases from J, the junction contained 6 bases not matched to a gene.